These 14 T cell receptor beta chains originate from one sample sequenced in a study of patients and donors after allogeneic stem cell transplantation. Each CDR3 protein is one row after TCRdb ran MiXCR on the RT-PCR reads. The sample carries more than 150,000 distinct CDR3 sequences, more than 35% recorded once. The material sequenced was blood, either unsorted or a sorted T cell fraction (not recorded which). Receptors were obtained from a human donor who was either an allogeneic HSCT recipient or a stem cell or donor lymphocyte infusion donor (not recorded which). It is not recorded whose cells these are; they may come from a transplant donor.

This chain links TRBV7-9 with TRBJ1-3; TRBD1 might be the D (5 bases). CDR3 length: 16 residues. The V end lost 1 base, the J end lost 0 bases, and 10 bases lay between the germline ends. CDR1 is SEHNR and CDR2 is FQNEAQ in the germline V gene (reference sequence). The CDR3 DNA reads TGTGCCAGCAGCTTAGTGGTCAGGGACTCTGGAAACACCATATATTTT. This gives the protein CASSLVVRDSGNTIYF.

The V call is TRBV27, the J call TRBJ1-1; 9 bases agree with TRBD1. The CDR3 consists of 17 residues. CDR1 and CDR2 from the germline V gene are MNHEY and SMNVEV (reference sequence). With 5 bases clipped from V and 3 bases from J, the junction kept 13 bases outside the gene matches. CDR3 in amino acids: CASSPDGTGNGDTEAFF. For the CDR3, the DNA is TGTGCCAGCAGTCCCGATGGGACAGGGAATGGGGACACTGAAGCTTTCTTT.

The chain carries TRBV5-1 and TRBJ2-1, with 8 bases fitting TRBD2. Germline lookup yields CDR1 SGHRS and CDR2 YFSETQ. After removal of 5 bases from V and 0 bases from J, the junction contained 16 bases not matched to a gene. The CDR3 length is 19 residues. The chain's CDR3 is CASRWAGGLELSSYNEQFF. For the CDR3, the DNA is TGCGCCAGCAGGTGGGCGGGAGGCCTAGAACTGAGCTCCTACAATGAGCAGTTCTTC.

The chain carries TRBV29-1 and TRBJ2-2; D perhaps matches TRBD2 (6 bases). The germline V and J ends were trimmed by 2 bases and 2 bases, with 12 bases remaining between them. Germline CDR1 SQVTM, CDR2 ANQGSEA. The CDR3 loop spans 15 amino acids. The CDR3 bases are TGCAGCGTTGAATCGGGCGGGGATAACACCGGGGAGCTGTTTTTT. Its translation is CSVESGGDNTGELFF.

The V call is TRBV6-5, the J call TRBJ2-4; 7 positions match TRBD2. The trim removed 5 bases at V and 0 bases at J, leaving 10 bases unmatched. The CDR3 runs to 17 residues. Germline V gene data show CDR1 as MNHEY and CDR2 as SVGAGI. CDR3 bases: TGTGCCAGCAGTCCCCTCCCTAGCGGACTAGCCAAAAACATTCAGTACTTC. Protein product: CASSPLPSGLAKNIQYF.

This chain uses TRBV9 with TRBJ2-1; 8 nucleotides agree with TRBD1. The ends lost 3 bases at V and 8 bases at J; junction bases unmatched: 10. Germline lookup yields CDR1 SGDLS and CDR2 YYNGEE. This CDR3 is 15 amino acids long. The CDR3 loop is CASSARQGRSDEQFF. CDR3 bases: TGTGCCAGCAGCGCCAGACAGGGGAGGAGTGATGAGCAGTTCTTC.

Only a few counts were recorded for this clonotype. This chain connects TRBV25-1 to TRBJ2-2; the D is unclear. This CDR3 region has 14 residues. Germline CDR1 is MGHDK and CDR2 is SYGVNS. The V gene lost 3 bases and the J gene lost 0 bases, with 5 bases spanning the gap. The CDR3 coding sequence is TGTGCCAGCAGTGACCTTGCGAACACCGGGGAGCTGTTTTTT. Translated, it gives CASSDLANTGELFF.

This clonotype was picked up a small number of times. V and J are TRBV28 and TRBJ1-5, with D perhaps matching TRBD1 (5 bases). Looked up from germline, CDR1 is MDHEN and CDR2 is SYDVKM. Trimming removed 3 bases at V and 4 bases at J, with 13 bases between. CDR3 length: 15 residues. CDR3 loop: CASSFPDRPNQPQHF. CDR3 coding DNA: TGTGCCAGCAGTTTTCCAGACAGACCTAATCAGCCCCAGCATTTT.

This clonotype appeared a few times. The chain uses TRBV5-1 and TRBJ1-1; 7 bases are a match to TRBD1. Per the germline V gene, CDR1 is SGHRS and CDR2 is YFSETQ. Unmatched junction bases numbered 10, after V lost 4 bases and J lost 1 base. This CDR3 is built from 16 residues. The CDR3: CASSPPRQGRNTEAFF. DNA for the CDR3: TGCGCCAGCAGCCCTCCGAGACAGGGAAGGAACACTGAAGCTTTCTTT.

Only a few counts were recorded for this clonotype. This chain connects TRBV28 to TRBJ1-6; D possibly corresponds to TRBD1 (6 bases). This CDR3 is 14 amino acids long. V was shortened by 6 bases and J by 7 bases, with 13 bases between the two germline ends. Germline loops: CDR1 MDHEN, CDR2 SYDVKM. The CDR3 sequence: CASRKQGGNSPLHF. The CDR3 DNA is TGTGCCAGCAGGAAGCAAGGGGGGAATTCACCCCTCCACTTT.

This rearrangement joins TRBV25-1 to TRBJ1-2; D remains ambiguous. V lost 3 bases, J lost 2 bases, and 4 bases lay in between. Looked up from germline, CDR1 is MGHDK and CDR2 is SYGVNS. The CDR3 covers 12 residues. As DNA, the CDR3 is TGTGCCAGCAGTGATCACAACTATGGCTACACCTTC. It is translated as CASSDHNYGYTF.

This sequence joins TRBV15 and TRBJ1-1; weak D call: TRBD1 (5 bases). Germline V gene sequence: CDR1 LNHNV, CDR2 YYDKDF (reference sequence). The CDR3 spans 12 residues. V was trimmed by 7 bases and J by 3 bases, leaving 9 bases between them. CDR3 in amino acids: CATTRGDTEAFF. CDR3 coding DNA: TGTGCCACCACTAGAGGGGACACTGAAGCTTTCTTT. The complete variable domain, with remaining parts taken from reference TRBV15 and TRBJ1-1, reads DAMVIQNPRYQVTQFGKPVTLSCSQTLNHNVMYWYQQKSSQAPKLLFHYYDKDFNNEADTPDNFQSRRPNTSFCFLDIRSPGLGDTAMYLCATTRGDTEAFFGQGTRLTVV.

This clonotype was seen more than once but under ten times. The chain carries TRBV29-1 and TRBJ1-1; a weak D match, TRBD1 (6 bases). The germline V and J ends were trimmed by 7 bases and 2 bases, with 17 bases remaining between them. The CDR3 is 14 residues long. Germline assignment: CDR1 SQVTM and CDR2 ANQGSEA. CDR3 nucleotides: TGCAGCGCCCTGGGGGCTCACAGCAACACTGAAGCTTTCTTT. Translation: CSALGAHSNTEAFF. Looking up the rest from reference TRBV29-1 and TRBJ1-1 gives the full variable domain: SAVISQKPSRDICQRGTSLTIQCQVDSQVTMMFWYRQQPGQSLTLIATANQGSEATYESGFVIDKFPISRPNLTFSTLTVSNMSPEDSSIYLCSALGAHSNTEAFFGQGTRLTVV.

DNA for the CDR3: TGTGCCAGCAGCTTAGTTGGGGACAGAGGTGAAGCTTTCTTT. Its protein is CASSLVGDRGEAFF. The chain employs TRBV7-2 and TRBJ1-1; 7 bases match TRBD1. The germline V gene encodes CDR1 SGHTA and CDR2 FQGNSA. Losses at the gene ends were 1 base for V and 7 bases for J; bases not matched to a gene: 6. The CDR3 is 14 amino acids.